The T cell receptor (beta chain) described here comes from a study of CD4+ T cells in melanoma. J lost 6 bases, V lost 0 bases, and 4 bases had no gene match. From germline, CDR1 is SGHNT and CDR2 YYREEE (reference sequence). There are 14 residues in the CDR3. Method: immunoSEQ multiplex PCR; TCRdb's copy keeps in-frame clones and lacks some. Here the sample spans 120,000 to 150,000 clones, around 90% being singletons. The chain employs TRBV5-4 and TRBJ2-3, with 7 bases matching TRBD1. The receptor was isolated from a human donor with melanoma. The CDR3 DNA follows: TGTGCCAGCAGCTTGGAGGGGGCGGCGGATACGCAGTATTTT. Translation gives CASSLEGAADTQYF. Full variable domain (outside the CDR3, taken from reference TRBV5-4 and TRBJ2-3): ETGVTQSPTHLIKTRGQQVTLRCSSQSGHNTVSWYQQALGQGPQFIFQYYREEENGRGNFPPRFSGLQFPNYSSELNVNALELDDSALYLCASSLEGAADTQYFGPGTRLTVL.